These 11 T cell receptor beta chains share one sample of origin, sequenced in a study of T cells in tuberculosis. The repertoire was sequenced with immunoSEQ multiplex PCR; TCRdb's copy has only in-frame clones and lacks some. The table records 30,000 to 35,000 clones, roughly 93% of them present only once. Described time point: new active TB diagnosis, blood taken before or within 7 days of starting treatment. The material was PBMCs, obtained at tuberculosis diagnosis. These receptors originate from an adult with tuberculosis.

The rearrangement links TRBV10-3 to TRBJ1-2, with 7 bases fitting TRBD1. CDR3 length: 13 amino acids. V was pared by 6 bases and J by 8 bases, with 9 bases of the junction left unmatched. Per the germline V gene, CDR1 is ENHRY and CDR2 is SYGVKD. The CDR3 region has the DNA TGTGCCATCAGGACAGGGCTGCTGGACGGCTACACCTTC. Its protein is CAIRTGLLDGYTF.

The gene calls are TRBV20-1 and TRBJ1-1; TRBD1 matches at 8 bases. Germline-derived CDR1 and CDR2 are DFQATT and SNEGSKA (reference sequence). The CDR3 loop spans 11 amino acids. With V trimmed by 3 bases and J by 10 bases, 4 bases remained unmatched. The CDR3 reads CSARDRVRAFF. For the CDR3, the DNA is TGCAGTGCTAGGGACAGGGTAAGAGCTTTCTTT.

This chain connects TRBV6-1 to TRBJ2-7; TRBD1 agrees at 7 bases. The V gene end was trimmed by 7 bases and the J gene end by 6 bases; junction bases not matched to a gene: 9. Germline assignment: CDR1 MNHNS and CDR2 SASEGT. This CDR3 contains 13 residues. The CDR3 here is CASTPGQSTEQYF. The CDR3, as DNA: TGTGCCAGCACACCGGGACAGTCCACCGAGCAGTACTTC.

V usage is TRBV2 and J usage is TRBJ1-1, with TRBD1 as a possible D gene (6 bases). V was pared by 8 bases and J by 0 bases, with 10 bases between. CDR1 is SNHLY and CDR2 is FYNNEI in the germline V gene. The CDR3 spans 13 residues. CDR3 region: CASSGQLNTEAFF. The CDR3 region has the DNA TGTGCCAGCTCCGGACAGTTGAACACTGAAGCTTTCTTT.

The J gene is TRBJ2-3, the V gene TRBV7-3; the D is unclear. Germline V gene data show CDR1 as SGHTA and CDR2 as FQGTGA. This CDR3 is built from 13 residues. V was clipped by 6 bases and J by 11 bases, with 18 bases between them. CDR3 nucleotides: TGTGCCAGCAGTTCCAAGCCAGACCTAGGGCAGTATTTT. This translates into CASSSKPDLGQYF.

The table lists this clone with a count of one. The rearrangement links TRBV6-5 to TRBJ2-3; D is unresolved. The CDR3 length is 14 residues. Trimming removed 1 base at V and 0 bases at J, with 5 bases between. From germline, CDR1 is MNHEY and CDR2 SVGAGI. CDR3: CASSYLGSTDTQYF. The CDR3 DNA reads as TGTGCCAGCAGTTACTTGGGCAGCACAGATACGCAGTATTTT.

This chain uses TRBV2 with TRBJ2-2; 13 bases match TRBD2. CDR3 length: 16 residues. CDR1 is SNHLY and CDR2 is FYNNEI in the germline V gene. After removal of 6 bases from V and 5 bases from J, the junction contained 6 bases not matched to a gene. CDR3 DNA: TGTGCCAGCAGCTATACTAGCGGGAGGGCGACCGGGGAGCTGTTTTTT. Translation: CASSYTSGRATGELFF.

The chain employs TRBV18 and TRBJ2-4; no clear D gene. The CDR3 length is 14 residues. The V gene lost 0 bases and the J gene lost 12 bases, with 15 bases spanning the gap. The germline gives CDR1 KGHSH, CDR2 LQKENI. CDR3 in amino acids: CASSPPVAEPSQYF. CDR3 DNA sequence: TGTGCCAGCTCACCACCGGTGGCGGAGCCGAGTCAGTACTTC.

Written as DNA, the CDR3 is TGCGCCAGCATTCCTCCCCCGGACAGCGGAGAGACCCAGTACTTC. Its protein product is CASIPPPDSGETQYF. The chain joins TRBV10-1 to TRBJ2-5; perhaps TRBD1 as D (6 bases). Germline CDR1 WNHNN, CDR2 SYGVQD (reference sequence). CDR3 length equals 15 residues. Trimming took 7 bases from V and 4 from J, leaving 19 bases between them.

The chain links TRBV28 to TRBJ1-5, with no clear D. CDR1 MDHEN and CDR2 SYDVKM come from the germline V gene. V was cut by 6 bases and J by 3 bases, with 12 bases left in between. The CDR3 runs to 14 residues. CDR3 in DNA: TGTGCCAGCAGGCCTAACAGAGACAATCAGCCCCAGCATTTT. It specifies CASRPNRDNQPQHF. Based on the CDR3 plus reference TRBV28 and TRBJ1-5, the full variable domain is DVKVTQSSRYLVKRTGEKVFLECVQDMDHENMFWYRQDPGLGLRLIYFSYDVKMKEKGDIPEGYSVSREKKERFSLILESASTNQTSMYLCASRPNRDNQPQHFGDGTRLSIL.

V and J are TRBV7-2 and TRBJ1-3; D gene uncertain. The CDR3 spans 16 residues. Germline lookup yields CDR1 SGHTA and CDR2 FQGNSA. V lost 5 bases and J lost 4, with 18 bases in between. The CDR3: CASSLNAGNIGNTIYF. CDR3 nucleotide sequence: TGTGCCAGCAGCCTGAACGCCGGGAATATAGGAAACACCATATATTTT. Full variable domain (missing parts from reference TRBV7-2 and TRBJ1-3): GAGVSQSPSNKVTEKGKDVELRCDPISGHTALYWYRQSLGQGLEFLIYFQGNSAPDKSGLPSDRFSAERTGGSVSTLTIQRTQQEDSAVYLCASSLNAGNIGNTIYFGEGSWLTVV.